These 2 T cell receptor beta chains share one sample of origin, sequenced in a study of cytomegalovirus exposure and HLA in healthy donors. Primers for the PCR totalled 60 Vbeta and 13 Jbeta. Clones were read by immunoSEQ multiplex PCR, and TCRdb kept only the in-frame ones, dropping some. The sample lists about 110,000 clones, roughly 63% occurring once. Source material: PBMCs. The receptors were sampled from a woman aged 70-85 years in good health and CMV-seropositive.

The chain links TRBV27 to TRBJ1-4; 10 bases fit TRBD1. Trimming cost V 1 base and J 6 bases; bases outside gene matches: 8. CDR1 and CDR2 from the germline V gene are MNHEY and SMNVEV (reference sequence). This CDR3 region has 17 residues. CDR3 sequence: CASSLFSPGQGYEKLFF. CDR3 nucleotides: TGTGCCAGCAGTTTATTCTCCCCGGGACAGGGGTATGAAAAACTGTTTTTT.

With regard to this clone: The same CDR3 also results from other DNA sequences found in this sample. The rearrangement joins TRBV7-3 to TRBJ2-1; 9 nucleotides line up with TRBD2. CDR1 and CDR2 (germline): SGHTA, FQGTGA. Trimming cost V 5 bases and J 2 bases; bases outside gene matches: 4. There are 15 residues in the CDR3. In DNA, the CDR3 is TGTGCCAGCAGCCCCAGCGGGGGGCCCTACAATGAGCAGTTCTTC. It is translated as CASSPSGGPYNEQFF.